The next 10 T cell receptor beta chains were all read from a single sample in a study of T-cell reconstitution after alpha-beta-depleted transplantation in children. Preparation of the TCRbeta library was carried out with unique molecular identifiers. Each CDR3 protein is one row after TCRdb ran MiXCR on the PCR reads. The sample shows 490,000 or so distinct CDR3 sequences, under 15% of them seen only once. Sequenced here: PBMCs from the stem cell graft donor, sampled from the stem cell graft. These receptors were taken from a human donor who donated a stem cell graft to a child with combined immunodeficiency.

The chain links TRBV12-3 or TRBV12-4 to TRBJ2-4; D is unresolved. The CDR3 contains 13 residues. The germline V and J ends were trimmed by 3 bases and 6 bases, with 9 bases remaining between them. DNA for the CDR3: TGTGCCAGCAGTTTTGGTCTCAGAAACATTCAGTACTTC. The encoded protein is CASSFGLRNIQYF.

This clonotype has at least ten counts. CDR3 sequence: CATSEGQGASYEQYF. The CDR3 DNA reads as TGTGCCACCAGTGAAGGACAGGGTGCCTCCTACGAGCAGTACTTC. The chain carries TRBV24-1 and TRBJ2-7, with TRBD1 matching 8 bases. The CDR3 contains 15 residues. Losses at the gene ends were 4 bases for V and 0 bases for J; bases not matched to a gene: 4. Germline CDR1 KGHDR, CDR2 SFDVKD.

This clonotype has at least ten counts. This chain connects TRBV15 to TRBJ2-3; 8 bases are shared with TRBD1. J was trimmed by 2 bases and V by 0 bases; bases with no gene match: 13. The CDR3 sequence is 19 residues long. Germline V lookup: CDR1 LNHNV, CDR2 YYDKDF (reference sequence). The chain's CDR3 is CATSRDDVRGPLPTDTQYF. The CDR3 coding sequence is TGTGCCACCAGCAGAGATGACGTCAGGGGGCCTCTACCCACAGATACGCAGTATTTT.

This clonotype was counted only a few times. The J gene is TRBJ2-7, the V gene TRBV5-1; D may be TRBD1 (6 bases). V was shortened by 0 bases and J by 5 bases, with 21 bases between the two germline ends. CDR1 and CDR2 from the germline V gene are SGHRS and YFSETQ. The CDR3 has 17 amino acids. CDR3 nucleotide sequence: TGCGCCAGCAGCTTGGCCACCCTACTGGGGGCAGGGGACGAGCAGTACTTC. Amino acids: CASSLATLLGAGDEQYF. The full variable domain, rest sourced from reference TRBV5-1 and TRBJ2-7, is KAGVTQTPRYLIKTRGQQVTLSCSPISGHRSVSWYQQTPGQGLQFLFEYFSETQRNKGNFPGRFSGRQFSNSRSEMNVSTLELGDSALYLCASSLATLLGAGDEQYFGPGTRLTVT.

There are many counts of this clonotype. This chain links TRBV19 with TRBJ2-7; TRBD1 is a possible D gene (5 bases). The V end lost 4 bases, the J end lost 1 base, and 8 bases lay between the germline ends. Germline CDR1 is LNHDA and CDR2 is SQIVND (reference sequence). This CDR3 has 13 residues. The CDR3 here is CASSRDRSYEQYF. In nucleotides, the CDR3 is TGTGCCAGTAGTAGAGACAGATCCTACGAGCAGTACTTC.

This clonotype was counted many times. V is TRBV5-6 and J is TRBJ2-7, with 10 bases aligning to TRBD1. Germline V gives CDR1 SGHDT, CDR2 YYEEEE. CDR3 size: 15 residues. J lost 3 bases, V lost 4 bases, and 7 bases had no gene match. The CDR3 loop reads CASSPPGTGVYEQYF. The DNA for the CDR3 is TGTGCCAGCAGCCCCCCCGGGACAGGGGTCTACGAGCAGTACTTC.

This clonotype was observed a handful of times. The chain joins TRBV7-2 to TRBJ2-1; 11 nucleotides line up with TRBD2. In germline, CDR1 is SGHTA, CDR2 FQGNSA. The junction had 9 bases not matched to a gene; V was cut back by 5 bases and J by 9 bases. The CDR3 covers 15 residues. The CDR3 here is CASSLTSGTATEQFF. CDR3 in DNA: TGTGCCAGCAGCCTGACTAGCGGGACCGCTACTGAGCAGTTCTTC.

This sequence joins TRBV11-2 and TRBJ2-1; perhaps D is TRBD1 or TRBD2 (7 bases each). The ends were cut back, 3 bases at V and 4 bases at J, with 22 bases in the middle. Germline V gene lookup returns CDR1 SGHAT and CDR2 FQNNGV. The CDR3 loop spans 18 amino acids. CDR3 DNA sequence: TGTGCCAGCAGCTTGTTCCGATCCGGCAGGGGGGGATACAATGAGCAGTTCTTC. As protein: CASSLFRSGRGGYNEQFF.

This clonotype has ten or more counts. The chain links TRBV6-1 to TRBJ2-5, with D uncertain. This CDR3 has 14 amino acids. Germline CDR1 is MNHNS and CDR2 is SASEGT. Trimming stripped 2 bases from V and 5 bases from J, with 12 bases between. CDR3 sequence: CASSEMWSQETQYF. Written as DNA, the CDR3 is TGTGCCAGCAGTGAAATGTGGTCGCAGGAGACCCAGTACTTC.

The chain's CDR3 is CASSQGSLTGDTQYF. The CDR3 DNA sequence: TGTGCCAGCAGCCAAGGCTCGCTAACCGGGGATACGCAGTATTTT. The chain employs TRBV4-2 and TRBJ2-3; D unresolved. The germline CDR1 and CDR2 sequences are LGHNA and YNFKEQ. V lost 1 base and J lost 6, with 14 bases in between. This CDR3 region has 15 residues.